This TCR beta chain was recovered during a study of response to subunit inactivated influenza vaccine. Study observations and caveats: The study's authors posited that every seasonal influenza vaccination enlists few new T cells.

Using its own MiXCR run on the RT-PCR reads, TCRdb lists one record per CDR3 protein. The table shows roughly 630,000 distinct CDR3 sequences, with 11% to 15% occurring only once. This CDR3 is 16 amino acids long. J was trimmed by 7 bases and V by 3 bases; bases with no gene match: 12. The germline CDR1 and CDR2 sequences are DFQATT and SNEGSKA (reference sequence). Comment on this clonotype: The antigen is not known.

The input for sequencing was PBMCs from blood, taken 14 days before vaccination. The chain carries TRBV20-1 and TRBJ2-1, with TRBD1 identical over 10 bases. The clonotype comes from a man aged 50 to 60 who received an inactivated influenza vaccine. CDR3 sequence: CSASLLDRGLVNEQFF. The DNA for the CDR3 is TGCAGTGCTAGCCTTCTTGACAGGGGGCTTGTGAATGAGCAGTTCTTC.